Listed below are T cell receptor beta chains from one sample, sequenced in a study of cytomegalovirus exposure and HLA in healthy donors. Libraries were prepared by immunoSEQ multiplex PCR; TCRdb keeps only in-frame clonotypes and omits some of them. This table has over 150,000 clones, around three quarters appearing once. Sequenced sample: PBMCs. Receptors were obtained from a woman aged 50 to 65 in good health and CMV-seropositive. Each CDR3 is given with its conserved first and last residue. The D gene is left open where the match is weak. Expanded clones get a size class; other rows say once, few or many, or leave the size out.

.	TRBV27	.	TRBJ1-2	TGTGCCAGCAGAGCAGGGATGCGGTATGGCTACACCTTC	CASRAGMRYGYTF
.	TRBV6-4	.	TRBJ2-1	TGTGCCAGCAGTGTAAAGGGGCAGTCCTACAATGAGCAGTTCTTC	CASSVKGQSYNEQFF
TRBD1	TRBV7-9	.	TRBJ1-2	TGTGCCAGCAGCGAAACAGGGGTTCGGAATGGCTACACCTTC	CASSETGVRNGYTF
TRBD2	TRBV7-9	few	TRBJ2-3	TGTGCCAGCAGTGGGGGGGGAAACACAGATACGCAGTATTTT	CASSGGGNTDTQYF
.	TRBV11-2	.	TRBJ2-7	TGTGCCAGCAGCTTAGCGCCTAGCGCCCACGAGCAGTACTTC	CASSLAPSAHEQYF
.	TRBV15	.	TRBJ1-4	TGTGCCACCAGCGAACAGGCAACTAATGAAAAACTGTTTTTT	CATSEQATNEKLFF
TRBD1	TRBV7-2	.	TRBJ2-7	TGTGCCAGCAGGACAGGGGGCGGCGAGCAGTACTTC	CASRTGGGEQYF
.	TRBV18	.	TRBJ2-3	TGTGCCAGCTCAGCAACAGGTGTAGATACGCAGTATTTT	CASSATGVDTQYF
.	TRBV28	.	TRBJ1-1	TGTGCCAGCAGTTCCCGGGGGGATTCTGGGATGAACACTGAAGCTTTCTTT	CASSSRGDSGMNTEAFF
.	TRBV28	few	TRBJ1-5	TGTGCCAGCAGGGGACAAATTAGCAATCAGCCCCAGCATTTT	CASRGQISNQPQHF
TRBD1	TRBV10-3	.	TRBJ2-5	TGTGCCATCAGGGGGACAGATCAAGAGACCCAGTACTTC	CAIRGTDQETQYF
TRBD2	TRBV18	.	TRBJ2-1	TGTGCCAGCTCACCACTTATCCTAGCGGGAGTGGATGAGCAGTTCTTC	CASSPLILAGVDEQFF
.	TRBV10-3	.	TRBJ2-1	TGTGCCATCAGTATATACAATGAGCAGTTCTTC	CAISIYNEQFF
.	TRBV5-8	few	TRBJ1-6	TGTGCCAGCAGCCCCTTGGAGGGGTCTTATAATTCACCCCTCCACTTT	CASSPLEGSYNSPLHF
.	TRBV7-2	once	TRBJ2-1	TGTGCCAGCAGCGAACACCCCGGGACTGCCTCCTACAATGAGCAGTTCTTC	CASSEHPGTASYNEQFF
TRBD1	TRBV7-3	.	TRBJ2-7	TGTGCCAGCAGTCCCACCGGGACAGGGTTTGAGCAGTACTTC	CASSPTGTGFEQYF
.	TRBV15	once	TRBJ1-2	TGTGCCACCAGCAGAGTAACAGTTGGACTTGGTGGCTACACCTTC	CATSRVTVGLGGYTF
TRBD1	TRBV7-3	.	TRBJ2-2	TGTGCCAGCAGCCCCGGGACAGGCCTTTCCGGGGAGCTGTTTTTT	CASSPGTGLSGELFF
.	TRBV25-1	once	TRBJ2-6	TGTGCCAGCAGTGAATCGCCAGGGATATCTGGGGCCAACGTCCTGACTTTC	CASSESPGISGANVLTF
TRBD2	TRBV7-3	few	TRBJ2-2	TGTGCCAGCAGCGAAGGCGGGGGGAACACCGGGGAGCTGTTTTTT	CASSEGGGNTGELFF
.	TRBV7-9	once	TRBJ1-5	TGTGCCAGCACTTCATCGGGGCCCCAGCATTTT	CASTSSGPQHF
.	TRBV5-1	.	TRBJ2-2	TGCGCCAGCAGCTTGGGCAGTACGAACACCGGGGAGCTGTTTTTT	CASSLGSTNTGELFF
.	TRBV7-3	.	TRBJ1-2	TGTGCCAGCAGCCCCGGGACGCGGGGACCCTATGGCTACACCTTC	CASSPGTRGPYGYTF
TRBD1	TRBV9	.	TRBJ2-7	TGTGCCAGCAGCGTAGGCCCGGGACAGGGGAGCCCCTACGAGCAGTACTTC	CASSVGPGQGSPYEQYF
.	TRBV19	few	TRBJ2-5	TGTGCCAGTAGTATGGGGGGAGGACGGCAAGAGACCCAGTACTTC	CASSMGGGRQETQYF
.	TRBV7-9	.	TRBJ1-1	TGTTCCAGCAGCTTAGTTTCGATAGGGGGAGCTTTCTTT	CSSSLVSIGGAFF
.	TRBV19	.	TRBJ2-5	TGTGCCAGTAGTAAGGGGCGGTTGGAGACCCAGTACTTC	CASSKGRLETQYF
.	TRBV29-1	.	TRBJ2-5	TGCAGCGTTGAAGATCCTGGGGCCATAAAGACCCAGTACTTC	CSVEDPGAIKTQYF
TRBD1	TRBV5-1	.	TRBJ1-1	TGCGCCAGCAGACAGGGGACAGGGGGCACTGAAGCTTTCTTT	CASRQGTGGTEAFF
TRBD1	TRBV28	once	TRBJ2-3	TGTGCCAGCTGCTGGGACAGGGTTTTCCATACGCAGTATTTT	CASCWDRVFHTQYF
.	TRBV10-3	.	TRBJ1-4	TGTGCCATCAGTGAGTCCCGGGAAAAACTGTTTTTT	CAISESREKLFF
TRBD2	TRBV7-6	.	TRBJ2-1	TGTGCCAGCAGCCGCCCTCCCAGCGGGGGGGGCTCTGAGCAGTTCTTC	CASSRPPSGGGSEQFF
.	TRBV7-2	.	TRBJ1-2	TGTGCCAGCAGCTTATGGCCTGACAGGAGCTATGGCTACACCTTC	CASSLWPDRSYGYTF
.	TRBV9	few	TRBJ2-3	TGTGCCAGCAGCGTAGGGATTAGCGCCACAGATACGCAGTATTTT	CASSVGISATDTQYF
TRBD2	TRBV28	.	TRBJ2-1	TGTGCCAGCAGTCCCCGGGGAGCGGGGGTGGTTAAGCAGTTCTTC	CASSPRGAGVVKQFF
TRBD1	TRBV7-9	once	TRBJ2-6	TGTGCCAGCAGTGACAGGGGGCCTGGGGCCAACGTCCTGACTTTC	CASSDRGPGANVLTF
.	TRBV5-5	.	TRBJ2-7	TGTGCCAGCAGCCCCGGGGTAGGCCGGGACTACGAGCAGTACTTC	CASSPGVGRDYEQYF
TRBD1	TRBV7-2	once	TRBJ1-5	TGTGCCAGCAGCTTACAGGGGGCATCGAGCAATCAGCCCCAGCATTTT	CASSLQGASSNQPQHF
TRBD1	TRBV28	.	TRBJ1-2	TGTGCCAGCAGGACGACAGGGAATCTCGAAGGCTACACCTTC	CASRTTGNLEGYTF
.	TRBV5-1	.	TRBJ1-1	TGCGCCAGCAGGGAGCGCGGGATGAACACTGAAGCTTTCTTT	CASRERGMNTEAFF
TRBD2	TRBV10-3	few	TRBJ2-7	TGTGCCATCAGGGGACTAGCGGGGGCCTACGAGCAGTACTTC	CAIRGLAGAYEQYF
TRBD1	TRBV27	.	TRBJ2-7	TGTGCCAGCAGTATCGGACAGGGGGGCTACGAGCAGTACTTC	CASSIGQGGYEQYF
.	TRBV4-3	few	TRBJ1-1	TGCGCCAGCAGCCAAGATAGCAGGAACACTGAAGCTTTCTTT	CASSQDSRNTEAFF
.	TRBV9	.	TRBJ2-7	TGTGCCAGCAGCTCCCAACAGAAGATGTGGGAGCAGTACTTC	CASSSQQKMWEQYF
.	TRBV27	.	TRBJ1-5	TGTGCCAGCAACCTAGCGGGGCTTAGCAATCAGCCCCAGCATTTT	CASNLAGLSNQPQHF
.	TRBV7-2	few	TRBJ2-4	TGTGCCAGCAGCTCAGCAGGGGTTGGGGGGAAAAACATTCAGTACTTC	CASSSAGVGGKNIQYF
TRBD1	TRBV5-1	.	TRBJ1-1	TGCGCCAGCAGCCAACAGGGGGCCGACACTGAAGCTTTCTTT	CASSQQGADTEAFF
.	TRBV5-4	.	TRBJ1-4	TGTGCCAGCAGCTACTCGGCCCGGGCTGCGGGTAGTGAAAAACTGTTTTTT	CASSYSARAAGSEKLFF
TRBD2	TRBV14	once	TRBJ2-2	TGTGCCAGCAGCCAAGACGGCCGGCGGGGGACCGGGGAGCTGTTTTTT	CASSQDGRRGTGELFF
.	TRBV7-2	once	TRBJ1-6	TGTGCCAGCAGCTTAGTCACAGAATCACCCCTCCACTTT	CASSLVTESPLHF
.	TRBV28	once	TRBJ1-5	TGTGCCAGCAGTTTAACAGGGTTTTATAGCAATCAGCCCCAGCATTTT	CASSLTGFYSNQPQHF
.	TRBV4-1	.	TRBJ2-5	TGCGCCAGCAGCCTCCAGGCCCCTAGGGAAGGGGGTCGAGAGACCCAGTACTTC	CASSLQAPREGGRETQYF
.	TRBV11-2	.	TRBJ2-7	TGTGCCAGCAGCCTACCCAGGGGTATAGAGCAGTACTTC	CASSLPRGIEQYF
.	TRBV7-2	.	TRBJ1-1	TGTGCCAGCAGCTCCCGGGGGGTCACTGAAGCTTTCTTT	CASSSRGVTEAFF
.	TRBV19	.	TRBJ1-1	TGTGCCAGTAGTATAGATCCGACTGTTGAAGCTTTCTTT	CASSIDPTVEAFF
TRBD2	TRBV19	.	TRBJ2-2	TGTGCCAGTAGTACCTTCTTAGCGGGAGTAGGGACCGGGGAGCTGTTTTTT	CASSTFLAGVGTGELFF
.	TRBV4-2	.	TRBJ2-5	TGTGCCAGCAGCCAAGACTCAGACTGGACCCAGTACTTC	CASSQDSDWTQYF
TRBD1	TRBV6-1	.	TRBJ1-2	TGTGCCAGCAGTGAGTGGACAGGGTATGATGGCTACACCTTC	CASSEWTGYDGYTF
.	TRBV11-3	.	TRBJ2-7	TGTGCCAGCAGCTTATACACCTCCTACGAGCAGTACTTC	CASSLYTSYEQYF
.	TRBV9	.	TRBJ1-2	TGTGCCAGCAGCGTAGGACCAGGGCTCTATGGCTACACCTTC	CASSVGPGLYGYTF